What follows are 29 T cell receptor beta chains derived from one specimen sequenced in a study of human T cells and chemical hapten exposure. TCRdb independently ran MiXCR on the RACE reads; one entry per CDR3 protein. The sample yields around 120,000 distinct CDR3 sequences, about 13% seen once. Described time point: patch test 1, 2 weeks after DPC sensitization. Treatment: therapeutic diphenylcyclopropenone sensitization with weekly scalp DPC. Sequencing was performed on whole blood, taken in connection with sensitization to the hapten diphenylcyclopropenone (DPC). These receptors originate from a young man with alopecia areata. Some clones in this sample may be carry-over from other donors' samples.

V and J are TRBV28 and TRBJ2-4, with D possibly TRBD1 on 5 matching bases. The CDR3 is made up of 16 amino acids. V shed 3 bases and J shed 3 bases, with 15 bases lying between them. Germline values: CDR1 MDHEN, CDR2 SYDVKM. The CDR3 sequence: CASSFLPGLGKNIQYF. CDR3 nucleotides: TGTGCCAGCAGTTTCCTCCCAGGGTTAGGCAAAAACATTCAGTACTTC.

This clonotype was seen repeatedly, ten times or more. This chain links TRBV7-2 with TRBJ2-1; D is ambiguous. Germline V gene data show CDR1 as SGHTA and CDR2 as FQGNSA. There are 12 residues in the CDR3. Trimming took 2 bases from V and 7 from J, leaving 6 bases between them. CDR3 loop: CASSLYYNEQFF. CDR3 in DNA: TGTGCCAGCAGCTTATACTATAATGAGCAGTTCTTC.

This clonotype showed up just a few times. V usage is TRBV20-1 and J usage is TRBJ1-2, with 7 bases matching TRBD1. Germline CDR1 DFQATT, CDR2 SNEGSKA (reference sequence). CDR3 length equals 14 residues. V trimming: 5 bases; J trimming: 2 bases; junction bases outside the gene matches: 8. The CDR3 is CSADTGDLNYGYTF. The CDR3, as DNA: TGCAGTGCTGACACAGGGGACCTCAACTATGGCTACACCTTC.

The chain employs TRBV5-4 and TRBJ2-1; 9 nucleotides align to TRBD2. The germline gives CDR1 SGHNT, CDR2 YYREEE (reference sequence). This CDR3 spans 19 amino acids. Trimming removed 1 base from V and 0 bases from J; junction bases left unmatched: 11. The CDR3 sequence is CASSLSLAGTRSSYNEQFF. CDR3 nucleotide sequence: TGTGCCAGCAGCTTGAGCCTAGCGGGGACAAGGAGCTCCTACAATGAGCAGTTCTTC.

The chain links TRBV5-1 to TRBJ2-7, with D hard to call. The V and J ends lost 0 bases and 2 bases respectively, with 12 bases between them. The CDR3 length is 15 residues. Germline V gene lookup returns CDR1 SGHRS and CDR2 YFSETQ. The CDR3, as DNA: TGCGCCAGCAGCTTGGAGGTTGGAAGAACCTACGAGCAGTACTTC. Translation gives CASSLEVGRTYEQYF.

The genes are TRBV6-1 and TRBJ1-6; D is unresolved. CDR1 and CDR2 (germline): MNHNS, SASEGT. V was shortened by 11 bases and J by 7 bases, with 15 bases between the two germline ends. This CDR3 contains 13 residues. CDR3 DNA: TGTGCCGACCAGGAGTTGACGAATTCACCCCTCCACTTT. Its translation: CADQELTNSPLHF.

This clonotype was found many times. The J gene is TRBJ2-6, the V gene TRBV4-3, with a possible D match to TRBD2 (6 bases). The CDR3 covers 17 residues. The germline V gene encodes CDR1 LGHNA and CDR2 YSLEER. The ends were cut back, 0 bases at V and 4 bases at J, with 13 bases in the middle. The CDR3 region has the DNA TGCGCCAGCAGCCAAGATTATGGGGAGGTCGGGGCCAACGTCCTGACTTTC. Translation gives CASSQDYGEVGANVLTF.

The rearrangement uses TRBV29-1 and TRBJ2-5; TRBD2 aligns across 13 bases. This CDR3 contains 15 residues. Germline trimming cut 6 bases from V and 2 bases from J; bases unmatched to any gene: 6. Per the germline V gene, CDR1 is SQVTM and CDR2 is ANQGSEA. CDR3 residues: CSVQGTSGEQETQYF. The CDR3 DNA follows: TGCAGCGTACAAGGGACTAGCGGGGAACAAGAGACCCAGTACTTC.

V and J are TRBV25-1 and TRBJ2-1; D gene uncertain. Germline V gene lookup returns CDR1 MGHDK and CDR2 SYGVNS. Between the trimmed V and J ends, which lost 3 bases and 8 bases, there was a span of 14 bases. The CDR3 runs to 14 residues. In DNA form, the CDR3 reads TGTGCCAGCAGTGACCCTTTTACGAAGTATGAGCAGTTCTTC. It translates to CASSDPFTKYEQFF.

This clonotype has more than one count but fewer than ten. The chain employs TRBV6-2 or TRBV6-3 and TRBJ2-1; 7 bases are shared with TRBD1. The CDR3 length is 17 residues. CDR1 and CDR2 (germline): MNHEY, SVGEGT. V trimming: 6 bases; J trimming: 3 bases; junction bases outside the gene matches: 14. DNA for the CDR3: TGTGCCAGCAGATCACTCAGACAGGGTAAGAACTACAATGAGCAGTTCTTC. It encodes CASRSLRQGKNYNEQFF.

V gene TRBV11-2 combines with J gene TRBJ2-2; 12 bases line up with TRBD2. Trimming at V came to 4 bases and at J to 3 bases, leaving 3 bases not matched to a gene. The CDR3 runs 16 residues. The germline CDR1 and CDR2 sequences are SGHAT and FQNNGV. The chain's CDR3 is CASSSSGGAHTGELFF. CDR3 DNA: TGTGCCAGCAGCTCTAGCGGGGGGGCCCACACCGGGGAGCTGTTTTTT.

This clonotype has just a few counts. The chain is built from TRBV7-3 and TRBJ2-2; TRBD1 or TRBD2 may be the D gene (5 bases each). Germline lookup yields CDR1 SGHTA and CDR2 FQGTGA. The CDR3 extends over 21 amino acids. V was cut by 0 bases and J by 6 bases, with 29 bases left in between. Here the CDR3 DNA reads TGTGCCAGCAGCTTAACGTCGGCCGGTTTCGAGGGGCGACGGCGCGCCGGGGAGCTGTTTTTT. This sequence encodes CASSLTSAGFEGRRRAGELFF. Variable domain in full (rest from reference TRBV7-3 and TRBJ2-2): GAGVSQTPSNKVTEKGKYVELRCDPISGHTALYWYRQSLGQGPEFLIYFQGTGAADDSGLPNDRFFAVRPEGSVSTLKIQRTERGDSAVYLCASSLTSAGFEGRRRAGELFFGEGSRLTVL.

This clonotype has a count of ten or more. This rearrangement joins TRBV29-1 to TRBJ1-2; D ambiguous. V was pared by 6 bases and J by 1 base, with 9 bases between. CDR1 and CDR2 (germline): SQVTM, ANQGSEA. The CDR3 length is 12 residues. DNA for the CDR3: TGCAGCGTCGGATTCATTAACTATGGCTACACCTTC. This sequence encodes CSVGFINYGYTF.

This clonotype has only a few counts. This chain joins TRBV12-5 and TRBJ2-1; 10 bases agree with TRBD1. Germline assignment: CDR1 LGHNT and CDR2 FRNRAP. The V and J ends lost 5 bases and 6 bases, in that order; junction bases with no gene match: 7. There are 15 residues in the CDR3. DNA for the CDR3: TGTGCTAGTGGTCCGGACAGGGGGTTAAGCAATGAGCAGTTCTTC. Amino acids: CASGPDRGLSNEQFF.

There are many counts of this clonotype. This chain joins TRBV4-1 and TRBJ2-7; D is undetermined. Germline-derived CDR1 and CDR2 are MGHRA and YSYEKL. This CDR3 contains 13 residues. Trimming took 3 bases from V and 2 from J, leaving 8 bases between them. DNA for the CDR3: TGCGCCAGCAGCCAGGGTGAGGCCTACGAGCAGTACTTC. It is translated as CASSQGEAYEQYF.

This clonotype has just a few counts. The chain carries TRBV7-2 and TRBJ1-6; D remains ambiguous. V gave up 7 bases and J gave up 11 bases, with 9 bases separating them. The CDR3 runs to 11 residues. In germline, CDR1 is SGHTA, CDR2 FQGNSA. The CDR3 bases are TGTGCCAGCACCGACGGGGCACCCCTCCACTTT. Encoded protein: CASTDGAPLHF.

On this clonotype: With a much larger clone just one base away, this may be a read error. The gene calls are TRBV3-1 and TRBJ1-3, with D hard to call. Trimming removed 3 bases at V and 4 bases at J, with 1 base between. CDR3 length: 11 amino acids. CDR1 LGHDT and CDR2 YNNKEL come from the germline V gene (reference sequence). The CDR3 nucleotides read TGTGCCAGCAGCCAGGGAAACACCATATATTTT. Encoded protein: CASSQGNTIYF.

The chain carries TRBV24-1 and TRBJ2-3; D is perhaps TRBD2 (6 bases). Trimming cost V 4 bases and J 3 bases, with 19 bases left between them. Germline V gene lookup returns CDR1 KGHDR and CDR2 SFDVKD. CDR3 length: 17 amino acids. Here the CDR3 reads CATSEPGTHRGTDTQYF. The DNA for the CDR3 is TGTGCCACCAGTGAGCCCGGGACTCACCGGGGAACAGATACGCAGTATTTT.

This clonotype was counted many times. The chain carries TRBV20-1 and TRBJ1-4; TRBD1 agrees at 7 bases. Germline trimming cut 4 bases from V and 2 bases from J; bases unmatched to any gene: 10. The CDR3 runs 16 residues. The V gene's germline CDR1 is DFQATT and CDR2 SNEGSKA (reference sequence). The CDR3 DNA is TGCAGTGCTACAGGGGGATTAAAAAGGACTAATGAAAAACTGTTTTTT. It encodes CSATGGLKRTNEKLFF.

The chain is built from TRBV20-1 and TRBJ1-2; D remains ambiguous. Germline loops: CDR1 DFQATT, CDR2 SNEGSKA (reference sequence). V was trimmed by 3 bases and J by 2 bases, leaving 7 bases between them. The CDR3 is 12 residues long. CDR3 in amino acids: CSASRPNYGYTF. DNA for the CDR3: TGCAGTGCTAGTAGGCCCAACTATGGCTACACCTTC.

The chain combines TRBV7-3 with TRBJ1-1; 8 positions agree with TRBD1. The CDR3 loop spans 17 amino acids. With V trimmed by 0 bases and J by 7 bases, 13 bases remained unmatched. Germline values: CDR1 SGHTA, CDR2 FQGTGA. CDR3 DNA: TGTGCCAGCAGCTTAACCGGACAGGGCATACCCAATCGTGAAGCTTTCTTT. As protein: CASSLTGQGIPNREAFF.

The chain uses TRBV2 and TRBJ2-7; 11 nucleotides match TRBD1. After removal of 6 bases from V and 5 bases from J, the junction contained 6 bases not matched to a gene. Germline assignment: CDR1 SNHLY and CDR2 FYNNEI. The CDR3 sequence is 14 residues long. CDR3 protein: CASREDRGRNEQYV. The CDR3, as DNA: TGTGCCAGCAGGGAGGACAGGGGGCGAAACGAGCAGTACGTC.

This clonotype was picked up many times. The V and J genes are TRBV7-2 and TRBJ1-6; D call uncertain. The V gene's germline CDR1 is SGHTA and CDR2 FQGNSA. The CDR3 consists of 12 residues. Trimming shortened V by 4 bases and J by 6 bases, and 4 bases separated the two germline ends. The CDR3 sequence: CASSSVNSPLHF. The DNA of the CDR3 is TGTGCCAGCAGCTCAGTTAATTCACCCCTCCACTTT.

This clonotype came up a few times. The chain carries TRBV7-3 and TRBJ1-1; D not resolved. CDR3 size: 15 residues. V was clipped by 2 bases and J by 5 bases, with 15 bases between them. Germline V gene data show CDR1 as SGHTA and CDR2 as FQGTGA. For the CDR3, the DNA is TGTGCCAGCAGCTTATATCCAGGAGGGAGTACTGAAGCTTTCTTT. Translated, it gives CASSLYPGGSTEAFF.

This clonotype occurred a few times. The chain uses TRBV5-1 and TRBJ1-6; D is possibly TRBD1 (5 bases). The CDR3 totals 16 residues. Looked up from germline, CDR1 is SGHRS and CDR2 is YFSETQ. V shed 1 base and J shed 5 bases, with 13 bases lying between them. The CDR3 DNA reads TGCGCCAGCAGCTTGAACCCACAGGCCGATAATTCACCCCTCCACTTT. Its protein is CASSLNPQADNSPLHF.

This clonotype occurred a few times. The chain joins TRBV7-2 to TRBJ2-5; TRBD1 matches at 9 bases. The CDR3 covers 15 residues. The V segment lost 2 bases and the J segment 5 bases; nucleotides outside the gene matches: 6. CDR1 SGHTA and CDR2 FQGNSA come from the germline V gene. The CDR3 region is CASSLTTGGPETQYF. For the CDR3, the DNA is TGTGCCAGCAGCTTAACGACAGGGGGGCCGGAGACCCAGTACTTC.

The DNA of the CDR3 is TGTGCCAGCAGGTTCGGGGCAGAGAGTGAGCAGTTCTTC. Amino acids: CASRFGAESEQFF. The chain links TRBV7-9 to TRBJ2-1; D may match TRBD1 or TRBD2 (5 bases each). Trimming shortened V by 6 bases and J by 9 bases, and 15 bases separated the two germline ends. Germline V lookup: CDR1 SEHNR, CDR2 FQNEAQ (reference sequence). There are 13 residues in the CDR3.

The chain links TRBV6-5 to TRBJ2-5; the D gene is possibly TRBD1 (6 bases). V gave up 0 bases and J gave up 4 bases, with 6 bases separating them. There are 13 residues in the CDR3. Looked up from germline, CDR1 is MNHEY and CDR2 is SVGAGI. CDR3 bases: TGTGCCAGCAGTTACTCAGGGGGAGAGACCCAGTACTTC. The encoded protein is CASSYSGGETQYF.

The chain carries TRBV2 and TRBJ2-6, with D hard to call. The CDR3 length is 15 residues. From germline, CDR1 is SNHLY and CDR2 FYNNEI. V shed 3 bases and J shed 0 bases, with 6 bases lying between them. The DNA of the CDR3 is TGTGCCAGCAGTGATTGGGGCTCTGGGGCCAACGTCCTGACTTTC. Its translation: CASSDWGSGANVLTF.